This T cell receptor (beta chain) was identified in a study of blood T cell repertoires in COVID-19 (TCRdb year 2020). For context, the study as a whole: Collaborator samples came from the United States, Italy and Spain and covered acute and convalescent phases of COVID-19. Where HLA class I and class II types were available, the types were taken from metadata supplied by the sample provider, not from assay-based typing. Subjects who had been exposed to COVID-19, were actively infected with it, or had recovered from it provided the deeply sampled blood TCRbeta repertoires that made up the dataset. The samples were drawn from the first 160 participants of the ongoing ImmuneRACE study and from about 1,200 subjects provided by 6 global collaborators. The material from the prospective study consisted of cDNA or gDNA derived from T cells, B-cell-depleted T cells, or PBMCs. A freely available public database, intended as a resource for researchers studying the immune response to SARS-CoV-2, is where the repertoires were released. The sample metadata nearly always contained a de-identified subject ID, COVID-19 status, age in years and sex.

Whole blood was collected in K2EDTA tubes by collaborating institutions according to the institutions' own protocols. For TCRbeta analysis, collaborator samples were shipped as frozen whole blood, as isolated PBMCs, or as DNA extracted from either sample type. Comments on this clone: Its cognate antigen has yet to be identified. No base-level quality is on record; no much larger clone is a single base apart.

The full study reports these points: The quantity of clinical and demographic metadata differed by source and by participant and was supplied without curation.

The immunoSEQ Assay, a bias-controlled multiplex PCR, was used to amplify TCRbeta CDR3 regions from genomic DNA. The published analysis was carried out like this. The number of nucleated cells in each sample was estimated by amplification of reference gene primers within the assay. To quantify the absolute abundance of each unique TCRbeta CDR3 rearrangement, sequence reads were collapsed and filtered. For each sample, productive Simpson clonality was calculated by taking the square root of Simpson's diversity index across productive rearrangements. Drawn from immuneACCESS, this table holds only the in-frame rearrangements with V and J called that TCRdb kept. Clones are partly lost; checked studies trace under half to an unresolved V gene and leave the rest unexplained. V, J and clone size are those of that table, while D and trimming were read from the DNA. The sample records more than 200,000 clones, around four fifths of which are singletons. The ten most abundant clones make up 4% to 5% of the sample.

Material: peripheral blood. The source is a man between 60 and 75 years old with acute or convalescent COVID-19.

The CDR3 reads as follows: CASSLAEDLAANTGELFF. The nucleotides read TGTGCCAGCAGCTTAGCGGAAGACTTAGCGGCGAACACCGGGGAGCTGTTTTTT. The receptor chain draws on TRBV7-8 and TRBJ2-2; 6 matching bases give a weak D call of TRBD2. CDR1 and CDR2 were assigned from the germline V gene as SGHVS and FQNEAQ. The junction shows trimming of 0 bases on V and 0 bases on J, plus 14 bases between the germline ends. From the cysteine through the phenylalanine, the CDR3 covers 18 amino acids. The only DNA kept is the CDR3, 54 bases in frame from the first base.